A selection of T cell receptor beta chains follows, all from one sample in a study of Graves' ophthalmopathy and Graves' hyperthyroidism. MiXCR was run by TCRdb on the multiplex PCR reads, yielding one entry per CDR3 protein. Of 600,000 to 950,000 distinct CDR3 sequences listed, 35% to 50% are singletons. Source material: peripheral blood. The receptors shown here come from an adult man with Graves' ophthalmopathy. The CDR3 runs from the conserved cysteine through the conserved F or W. Each record gives: D gene, V gene, clone size, J gene, CDR3 protein, CDR3 DNA. A D gene is named only where the DNA matches it firmly. The size entry is marked missing in some rows and otherwise reads once, few, many or a size class.

d_call: TRBD1
v_call: TRBV24-1
clone_size: .
j_call: TRBJ1-5
cdr3_aa: CASRRQGIANQPQHF
cdr3_nt: TGTGCCAGCAGGAGACAGGGGATCGCGAATCAGCCCCAGCATTTT

d_call: .
v_call: TRBV20-1
clone_size: few
j_call: TRBJ1-2
cdr3_aa: CSAREAGGYTF
cdr3_nt: TGCAGTGCTAGAGAGGCGGGCGGCTACACCTTC

d_call: .
v_call: TRBV29-1
clone_size: many
j_call: TRBJ1-2
cdr3_aa: CSVLQGGGYTF
cdr3_nt: TGCAGCGTTCTACAGGGTGGTGGCTACACCTTC

d_call: TRBD1
v_call: TRBV19
clone_size: .
j_call: TRBJ1-4
cdr3_aa: CASSTGQGNEKLFF
cdr3_nt: TGTGCCAGTAGTACCGGACAGGGAAATGAAAAACTGTTTTTT

d_call: TRBD1
v_call: TRBV25-1
clone_size: .
j_call: TRBJ1-2
cdr3_aa: CASSGTGGEEHYGYTF
cdr3_nt: TGTGCCAGCAGTGGAACAGGGGGCGAAGAGCACTATGGCTACACCTTC

d_call: TRBD1
v_call: TRBV7-3
clone_size: many
j_call: TRBJ1-5
cdr3_aa: CASSLVGTGVDQPQHF
cdr3_nt: TGTGCCAGCAGCTTAGTAGGGACAGGAGTCGATCAGCCCCAGCATTTT

d_call: .
v_call: TRBV10-3
clone_size: many
j_call: TRBJ1-4
cdr3_aa: CATSGGTGGKLFF
cdr3_nt: TGTGCCACAAGCGGTGGGACCGGTGGGAAACTGTTTTTT

d_call: TRBD2
v_call: TRBV28
clone_size: .
j_call: TRBJ2-5
cdr3_aa: CASSFIGGDETQYF
cdr3_nt: TGTGCCAGCAGTTTTATCGGGGGGGACGAGACCCAGTACTTC

d_call: TRBD1
v_call: TRBV19
clone_size: .
j_call: TRBJ1-2
cdr3_aa: CASSIYGQGAYGYTF
cdr3_nt: TGTGCCAGTAGTATCTACGGACAGGGGGCCTATGGCTACACCTTC

d_call: TRBD1
v_call: TRBV24-1
clone_size: many
j_call: TRBJ1-5
cdr3_aa: CATLPRTGTYLSNQPQHF
cdr3_nt: TGTGCCACCCTACCACGGACAGGGACCTACCTTAGCAATCAGCCCCAGCATTTT

d_call: .
v_call: TRBV29-1
clone_size: many
j_call: TRBJ2-7
cdr3_aa: CSVERGQGAQYF
cdr3_nt: TGCAGCGTTGAAAGGGGTCAGGGAGCCCAGTACTTC

d_call: .
v_call: TRBV25-1
clone_size: many
j_call: TRBJ1-2
cdr3_aa: CASSGPGGYGYTF
cdr3_nt: TGTGCCAGCAGTGGACCCGGAGGGTATGGCTACACCTTC

d_call: .
v_call: TRBV2
clone_size: .
j_call: TRBJ1-6
cdr3_aa: CASSQDGHNSGYNSPLHF
cdr3_nt: TGCGCCAGCAGCCAAGATGGACATAATTCGGGCTATAATTCACCCCTCCACTTT

d_call: TRBD1
v_call: TRBV10-3
clone_size: .
j_call: TRBJ1-4
cdr3_aa: CASTQWTGGGEKLFF
cdr3_nt: TGTGCCAGCACCCAGTGGACAGGGGGCGGTGAAAAACTGTTTTTT

d_call: TRBD1
v_call: TRBV9
clone_size: few
j_call: TRBJ1-1
cdr3_aa: CASSLRDSQNTEAFF
cdr3_nt: TGTGCCAGCAGCTTGAGGGACAGCCAAAACACTGAAGCTTTCTTT

d_call: TRBD1
v_call: TRBV19
clone_size: .
j_call: TRBJ1-5
cdr3_aa: CASSIPARTGGILGQPQHF
cdr3_nt: TGTGCCAGTAGTATACCCGCCCGGACAGGGGGGATCCTTGGGCAGCCCCAGCATTTT

d_call: .
v_call: TRBV2
clone_size: .
j_call: TRBJ1-2
cdr3_aa: CASSIKGGGHGYTF
cdr3_nt: TGTGCCAGCTCCATCAAAGGCGGGGGCCATGGCTACACCTTC

d_call: .
v_call: TRBV7-9
clone_size: many
j_call: TRBJ1-1
cdr3_aa: CASSLLGGDTEAFF
cdr3_nt: TGTGCCAGCAGCTTATTGGGTGGGGACACTGAAGCTTTCTTT

d_call: TRBD1
v_call: TRBV7-9
clone_size: few
j_call: TRBJ1-4
cdr3_aa: CASSSRRGQLFF
cdr3_nt: TGTGCCAGCAGCTCAAGGAGGGGGCAACTGTTTTTT

d_call: .
v_call: TRBV7-9
clone_size: few
j_call: TRBJ1-1
cdr3_aa: CASSKDGDTEAFF
cdr3_nt: TGTGCCAGCAGCAAGGACGGGGACACTGAAGCTTTCTTT

d_call: TRBD1
v_call: TRBV28
clone_size: .
j_call: TRBJ1-3
cdr3_aa: CASSTQTGDHGNTIYF
cdr3_nt: TGTGCCAGCAGTACCCAAACAGGGGACCACGGAAACACCATATATTTT

d_call: TRBD1
v_call: TRBV9
clone_size: few
j_call: TRBJ1-2
cdr3_aa: CASSPSGTGIYGYTF
cdr3_nt: TGTGCCAGCAGTCCTTCCGGGACAGGGATCTATGGCTACACCTTC

d_call: .
v_call: TRBV29-1
clone_size: many
j_call: TRBJ2-7
cdr3_aa: CSVVRGYYEQYF
cdr3_nt: TGCAGCGTTGTAAGGGGATACTACGAGCAGTACTTC

d_call: .
v_call: TRBV5-8
clone_size: many
j_call: TRBJ1-3
cdr3_aa: CASSWTDGNTIYF
cdr3_nt: TGTGCCAGCAGCTGGACAGATGGAAACACCATATATTTT